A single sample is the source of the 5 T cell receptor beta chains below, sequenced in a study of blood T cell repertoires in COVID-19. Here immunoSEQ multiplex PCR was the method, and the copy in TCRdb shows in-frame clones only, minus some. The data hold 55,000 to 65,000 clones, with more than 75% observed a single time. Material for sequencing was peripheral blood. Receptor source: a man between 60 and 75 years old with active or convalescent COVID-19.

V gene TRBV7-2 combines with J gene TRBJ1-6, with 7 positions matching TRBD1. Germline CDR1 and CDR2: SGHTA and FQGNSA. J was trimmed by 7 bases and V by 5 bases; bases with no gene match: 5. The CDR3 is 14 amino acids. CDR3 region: CASSPDRVNSPLHF. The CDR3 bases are TGTGCCAGCAGCCCAGACAGGGTGAATTCACCCCTCCACTTT.

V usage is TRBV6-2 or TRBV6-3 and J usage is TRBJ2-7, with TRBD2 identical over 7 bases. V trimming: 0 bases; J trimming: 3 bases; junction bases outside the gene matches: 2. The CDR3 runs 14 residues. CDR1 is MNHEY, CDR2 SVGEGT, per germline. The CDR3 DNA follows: TGTGCCAGCAGTTACTCAGGGAGGGACTACGAGCAGTACTTC. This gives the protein CASSYSGRDYEQYF.

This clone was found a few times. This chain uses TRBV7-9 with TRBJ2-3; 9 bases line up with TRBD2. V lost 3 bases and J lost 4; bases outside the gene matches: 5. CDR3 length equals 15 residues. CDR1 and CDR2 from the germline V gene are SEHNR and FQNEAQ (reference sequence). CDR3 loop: CASSFDSGSADTQYF. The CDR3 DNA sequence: TGTGCCAGCAGCTTCGATAGCGGGAGTGCAGATACGCAGTATTTT.

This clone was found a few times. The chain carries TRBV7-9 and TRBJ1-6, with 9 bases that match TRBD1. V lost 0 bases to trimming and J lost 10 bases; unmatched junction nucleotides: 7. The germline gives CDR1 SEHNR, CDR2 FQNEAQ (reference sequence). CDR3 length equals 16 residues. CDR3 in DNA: TGTGCCAGCAGCTTAGCTCCCGGGACAGGGCAATCACCCCTCCACTTT. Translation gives CASSLAPGTGQSPLHF.

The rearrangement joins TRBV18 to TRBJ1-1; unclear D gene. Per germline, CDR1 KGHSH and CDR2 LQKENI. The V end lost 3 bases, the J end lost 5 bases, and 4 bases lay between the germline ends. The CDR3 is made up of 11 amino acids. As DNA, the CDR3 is TGTGCCAGCTCACCCGGGACTGAAGCTTTCTTT. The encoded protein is CASSPGTEAFF.